What follows describes a single T cell receptor (beta chain). Germline V gives CDR1 SQVTM, CDR2 ANQGSEA. The CDR3 length is 14 residues. The V and J ends lost 2 bases and 6 bases, in that order; junction bases with no gene match: 6. These data are taken from a study of blood T cell repertoires in COVID-19. Overall study context: Specimens from acute and convalescent COVID-19 originated in the United States, Italy and Spain.

Source study methods: Reference gene primer amplification in the assay estimated nucleated cell counts. The table came from immunoSEQ multiplex PCR; TCRdb's copy has only in-frame clones and leaves some out. V, J and clone size were drawn from that table, and D and trimming were deduced from the DNA. The sample yields about 480,000 clones, roughly nine tenths seen once. The source is a young woman with acute COVID-19. J is TRBJ2-3 and V is TRBV29-1; 9 bases match TRBD2. Sequenced input: PBMCs or T cells enriched from blood (not recorded which). CDR3 bases: TGCAGCGTTGAAAGCGGGGGGAGTGGCGATACGCAGTATTTT. Translating gives CSVESGGSGDTQYF.